This T cell receptor beta chain was obtained from a study of cytomegalovirus exposure and HLA in healthy donors. As regards this clone: What it binds is not known.

The study ran its PCR with 60 Vbeta and 13 Jbeta primers. The assay was immunoSEQ multiplex PCR, and TCRdb's table has in-frame clones only and misses some. Counted here are around 260,000 clones, 75% to 85% occurring once; the ten biggest clones make up roughly 0.3%. Findings and caveats of the study: The study flagged fewer than 200 TCR beta chains as cytomegalovirus-associated. Per published accounts, TCR beta sequences correctly predicted the HLA-A and HLA-B alleles of most subjects. Later on, an analysis showed TCR association rates differing by HLA locus, with DRB1 the most and HLA-C the fewest.

CDR3 length: 14 amino acids. Per germline, CDR1 ENHRY and CDR2 SYGVKD. Trimming pared 3 bases from V and 2 bases from J, leaving 10 bases between. Source material: PBMCs. The origin of this receptor is a girl aged 2 to 10 in good health and CMV-seronegative. This chain joins TRBV10-3 and TRBJ1-2, with unresolved D. CDR3: CAISDMRSNYGYTF. For the CDR3, the DNA is TGTGCCATCAGTGATATGAGATCAAACTATGGCTACACCTTC.